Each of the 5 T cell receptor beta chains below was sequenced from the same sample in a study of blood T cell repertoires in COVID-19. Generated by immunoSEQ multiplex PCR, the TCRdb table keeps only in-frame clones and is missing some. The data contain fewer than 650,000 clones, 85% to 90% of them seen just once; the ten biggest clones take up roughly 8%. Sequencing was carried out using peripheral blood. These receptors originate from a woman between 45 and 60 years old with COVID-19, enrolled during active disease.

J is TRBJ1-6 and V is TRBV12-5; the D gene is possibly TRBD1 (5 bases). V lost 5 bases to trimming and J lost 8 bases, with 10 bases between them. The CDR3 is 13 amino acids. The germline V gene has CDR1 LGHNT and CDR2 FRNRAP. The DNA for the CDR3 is TGTGCTAGTGGTGACAGTTTATATTCACCCCTCCACTTT. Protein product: CASGDSLYSPLHF.

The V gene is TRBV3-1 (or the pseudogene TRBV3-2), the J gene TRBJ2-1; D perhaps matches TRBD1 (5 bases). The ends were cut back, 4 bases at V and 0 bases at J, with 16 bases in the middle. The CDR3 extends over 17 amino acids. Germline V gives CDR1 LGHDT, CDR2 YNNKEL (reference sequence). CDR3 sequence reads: CASSRALDRSSYNEQFF. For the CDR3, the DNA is TGTGCCAGCAGCCGAGCGCTCGACAGAAGCTCCTACAATGAGCAGTTCTTC.

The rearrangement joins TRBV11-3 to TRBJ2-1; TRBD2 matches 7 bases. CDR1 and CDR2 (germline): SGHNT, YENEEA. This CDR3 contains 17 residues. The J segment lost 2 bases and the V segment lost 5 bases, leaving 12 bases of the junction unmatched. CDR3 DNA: TGTGCCAGCAGCCCTCTGCGGGGGAGCGTCGCCTACAATGAGCAGTTCTTC. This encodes CASSPLRGSVAYNEQFF.

CDR3 sequence reads: CASRSYNRGGNYGYTF. CDR3 bases: TGTGCCAGCAGATCTTATAACAGGGGTGGGAACTATGGCTACACCTTC. V gene TRBV5-6 combines with J gene TRBJ1-2; 7 positions match TRBD1. Germline V lookup: CDR1 SGHDT, CDR2 YYEEEE. Losses at the gene ends were 5 bases for V and 2 bases for J; bases not matched to a gene: 12. The CDR3 is made up of 16 amino acids.

The CDR3 protein is CAIMKGAGGYTEAFF. Written as DNA, the CDR3 is TGTGCCATCATGAAAGGGGCAGGGGGATACACTGAAGCTTTCTTT. The chain combines TRBV10-3 with TRBJ1-1; TRBD1 matches 7 bases. Germline-derived CDR1 and CDR2 are ENHRY and SYGVKD. The CDR3 is made up of 15 amino acids. The V and J ends lost 7 bases and 3 bases, in that order; junction bases with no gene match: 11.